The clone carrying this TCR beta chain was observed at least ten times. What it recognizes is unknown. The data belong to a study of Graves' ophthalmopathy and Graves' hyperthyroidism. Study results and caveats: Blood was where most expanded thyroid clonotypes above 0.001 frequency also turned up.

Where ophthalmopathy was present, donors had moderate-to-severe activity, CAS ≥3, NOSPECS ≥4 and duration under 3 months. Diagnosis was based on clinical symptoms, serum thyroxine, TRAb, thyroid ultrasound and orbital computed tomography. For repertoire sequencing, the TCR beta CDR3 regions were amplified from RNA transcripts. Second-round multiplex PCR came after first-round RT-PCR with HTBI primers. MiXCR, applied by TCRdb to the multiplex PCR reads, yields one record per CDR3 protein. Of about 370,000 distinct CDR3 sequences listed, approximately 20% are singletons. Per germline, CDR1 MDHEN and CDR2 SYDVKM. V was clipped by 7 bases and J by 5 bases, with 15 bases between them. CDR3 length equals 13 residues.

The receptor comes from a woman between 18 and 30 years old with Graves' ophthalmopathy. Sequenced input: peripheral blood. The chain combines TRBV28 with TRBJ2-7; D not resolved. DNA for the CDR3: TGTGCCAGCAATTGGCGATTCTTTGACGAGCAGTACTTC. It yields the protein CASNWRFFDEQYF.